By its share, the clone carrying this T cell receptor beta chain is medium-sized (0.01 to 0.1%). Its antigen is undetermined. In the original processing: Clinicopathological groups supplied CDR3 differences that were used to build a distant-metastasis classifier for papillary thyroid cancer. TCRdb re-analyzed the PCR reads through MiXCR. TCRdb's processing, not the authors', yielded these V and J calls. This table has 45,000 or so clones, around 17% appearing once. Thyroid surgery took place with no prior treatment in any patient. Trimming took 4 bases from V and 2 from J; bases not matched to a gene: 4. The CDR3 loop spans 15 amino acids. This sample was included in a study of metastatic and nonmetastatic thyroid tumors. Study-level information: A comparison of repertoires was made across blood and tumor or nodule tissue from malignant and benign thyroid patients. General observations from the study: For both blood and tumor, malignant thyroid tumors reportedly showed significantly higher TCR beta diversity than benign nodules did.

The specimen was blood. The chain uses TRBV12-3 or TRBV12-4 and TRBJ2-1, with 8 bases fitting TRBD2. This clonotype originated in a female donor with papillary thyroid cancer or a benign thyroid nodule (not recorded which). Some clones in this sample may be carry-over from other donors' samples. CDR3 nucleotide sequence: TGTGCCAGCAGTTCTGCGGGAGGAACCTACAATGAGCAGTTCTTC. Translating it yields CASSSAGGTYNEQFF.